This T cell receptor (beta chain) was identified during a study of cytotoxic CD8 clonotypes in ibrutinib-treated CLL. Using immunoSEQ multiplex PCR, the repertoire was profiled, and TCRdb retains in-frame clones only, with some absent. The sample yields fewer than 150,000 clones, 80% to 85% seen once. This clone occurred a few times. The CDR3 is 14 amino acids. Germline lookup yields CDR1 SGHTA and CDR2 FQGNSA. The V end was cut by 7 bases, the J end by 0 bases, with 13 bases between. J is TRBJ2-7 and V is TRBV7-2; D gene ambiguous. The material was PBMCs, obtained after 24 months of ibrutinib treatment. This receptor was taken from a human donor with chronic lymphocytic leukemia. CDR3 amino acids: CASILDTGSYEQYF. Here the CDR3 DNA reads TGTGCCAGCATCCTCGACACCGGCTCCTACGAGCAGTACTTC.